This TCR beta chain comes out of a study of response to subunit inactivated influenza vaccine. Study outcomes and limitations: The authors put forward the suggestion that each seasonal influenza vaccination may bring in only a limited number of new T cells.

Each CDR3 protein gets one entry after TCRdb re-called the RT-PCR reads with MiXCR. The data show fewer than 650,000 distinct CDR3 sequences, with 10% to 15% seen just once and 13% held by the top ten. This clonotype appeared many times. Antigen specificity is unknown. Germline V gives CDR1 DFQATT, CDR2 SNEGSKA (reference sequence). With 5 bases removed from V and 6 bases from J, the gap between germline ends came to 17 bases. This CDR3 has 13 residues. The sample in question was PBMCs from blood, obtained 40 to 50 days after vaccination. This sequence originates from a man in his fifties who received an inactivated influenza vaccine. V and J are TRBV20-1 and TRBJ2-7; a possible D gene is TRBD1 (5 bases). The CDR3 region is CSAPPPPRGEQYF. In nucleotides, the CDR3 is TGCAGTGCTCCCCCCCCTCCTAGGGGCGAGCAGTACTTC.